One sample yielded the 3 T cell receptor beta chains listed below, sequenced in a study of T cells after yellow fever vaccination. TCRdb redid the calling of the 5' RACE reads with MiXCR, one entry per CDR3 protein. The table lists some 300,000 distinct CDR3 sequences, about 10% of them singletons. This specimen was CD4+ T cells sorted from PBMCs, taken 45 days after the yellow fever booster vaccination. All receptors come from a man aged 18-30 years who received the YFV17D yellow fever vaccine.

This clonotype turned up a few times. J is TRBJ1-5 and V is TRBV18; D not certain. The CDR3 consists of 13 residues. The V end lost 5 bases, the J end lost 3 bases, and 8 bases lay between the germline ends. Germline V gene data show CDR1 as KGHSH and CDR2 as LQKENI. The CDR3 region is CASSGRDNQPQHF. The CDR3 DNA sequence: TGTGCCAGCTCAGGACGGGACAATCAGCCCCAGCATTTT.

The count of this clonotype is one. CDR3 sequence (DNA): TGTGCCAGCAGCCCAAGTCGTACAGGCCTAATGAACACTGAAGCTTTCTTT. Translation: CASSPSRTGLMNTEAFF. The chain is built from TRBV9 and TRBJ1-1, with D perhaps matching TRBD1 (5 bases). Germline V gene lookup returns CDR1 SGDLS and CDR2 YYNGEE. V dropped 4 bases and J dropped 0 bases, with 19 bases sitting between them. This CDR3 region has 17 residues.

The chain carries TRBV4-1 and TRBJ2-3; 7 bases match TRBD1. CDR3 size: 15 residues. J gave up 4 bases and V 3 bases, and 7 bases lay outside the gene matches. Germline V gene data show CDR1 as MGHRA and CDR2 as YSYEKL. CDR3 loop: CASSQMAGGPDTQYF. As DNA, the CDR3 is TGCGCCAGCAGCCAGATGGCAGGGGGACCAGATACGCAGTATTTT.